Presented here are 30 T cell receptor beta chains from one specimen sequenced in a study of T-cell reconstitution after alpha-beta-depleted transplantation in children. A TCRbeta library incorporating unique molecular identifiers was prepared. TCRdb processed the PCR reads anew with MiXCR; each CDR3 protein has one entry. The sample shows 450,000 to 500,000 distinct CDR3 sequences, approximately 12% of them seen only once. The sequencing used PBMCs from the stem cell graft donor, collected from the stem cell graft. These receptors were obtained from a human donor who donated a stem cell graft to a child with combined immunodeficiency.

This clonotype was counted between two and nine times. The chain has TRBV7-2 and TRBJ2-3; 7 positions match TRBD2. V shed 5 bases and J 3 bases; nucleotides not matched to a gene: 8. CDR3 size: 15 residues. CDR1 and CDR2 (germline): SGHTA, FQGNSA. The CDR3 spells CASSSSGLRTDTQYF. The DNA of the CDR3 is TGTGCCAGCAGCAGTAGCGGGTTGAGGACAGATACGCAGTATTTT.

Regarding this clonotype: A much larger clone lies a single base off, so this may be a read error. This rearrangement joins TRBV6-1 to TRBJ2-5; the match to TRBD1 covers 11 bases. From germline, CDR1 is MNHNS and CDR2 SASEGT. The CDR3 has 14 amino acids. V dropped 11 bases and J dropped 9; count of bases not matched to a gene: 14. The CDR3 sequence is CACKGQGDLGAQYF. The CDR3 nucleotides are TGTGCCTGCAAGGGACAGGGGGACCTCGGGGCCCAGTACTTC.

This clonotype was recorded many times. This chain uses TRBV10-3 with TRBJ2-7, with D tentatively TRBD1 or TRBD2 (5 bases each). V lost 3 bases to trimming and J lost 7 bases, with 19 bases between them. Germline loops: CDR1 ENHRY, CDR2 SYGVKD. The CDR3 consists of 15 residues. The CDR3 DNA reads as TGTGCCATCAGTGATGAGGGGAGAGCTACGAGGGAGCAGTACTTC. Its protein is CAISDEGRATREQYF.

This clonotype was recorded many times. The rearrangement joins TRBV4-2 to TRBJ1-6; 7 bases are a match to TRBD1. Per germline, CDR1 LGHNA and CDR2 YNFKEQ. With 3 bases clipped from V and 10 bases from J, the junction kept 12 bases outside the gene matches. The CDR3 runs to 16 residues. The CDR3 DNA reads TGTGCCAGCAGCCAGTTCGACAGGGTGGGAGGCTCACCCCTCCACTTT. It codes for CASSQFDRVGGSPLHF.

The chain employs TRBV9 and TRBJ2-5; tentative D call: TRBD1 (5 bases). Trimming removed 3 bases from V and 5 bases from J, with 14 bases in between. The CDR3 totals 14 residues. The germline gives CDR1 SGDLS, CDR2 YYNGEE. The CDR3 sequence is CASSATRVEETQYF. In DNA, the CDR3 is TGTGCCAGCAGCGCCACCAGGGTGGAGGAGACCCAGTACTTC. The whole variable domain, remainder taken from reference TRBV9 and TRBJ2-5, is DSGVTQTPKHLITATGQRVTLRCSPRSGDLSVYWYQQSLDQGLQFLIQYYNGEERAKGNILERFSAQQFPDLHSELNLSSLELGDSALYFCASSATRVEETQYFGPGTRLLVL.

This clonotype was seen only a few times. This chain links TRBV29-1 with TRBJ2-3, with a weak D call TRBD2 (6 bases). This CDR3 comprises 13 residues. CDR1 is SQVTM and CDR2 is ANQGSEA in the germline V gene. The V and J ends lost 5 bases and 4 bases respectively, with 13 bases between them. CDR3 in DNA: TGCAGCGTTCCTCCGGCGGGGCCAGATACGCAGTATTTT. It yields the protein CSVPPAGPDTQYF.

This clonotype was seen many times. This sequence joins TRBV12-3 or TRBV12-4 and TRBJ2-2, with D uncertain. CDR3 length equals 11 residues. Trimming cost V 3 bases and J 4 bases, with 0 bases left between them. This CDR3 reads CASSFTGELFF. CDR3 nucleotide sequence: TGTGCCAGCAGTTTCACCGGGGAGCTGTTTTTT.

This clonotype was recorded a few times. The chain couples TRBV5-1 to TRBJ2-7; TRBD2 aligns across 8 bases. V shed 4 bases, J shed 2 bases, and the junction held 11 bases outside the gene matches. The length of the CDR3 is 16 residues. The germline V gene has CDR1 SGHRS and CDR2 YFSETQ. The CDR3 loop is CASSGGGGLGTYEQYF. In DNA form, the CDR3 reads TGCGCCAGCAGCGGGGGTGGGGGACTAGGGACCTACGAGCAGTACTTC.

There are a few counts of this clonotype. The chain joins TRBV29-1 to TRBJ1-4; D is undetermined. The V end lost 1 base, the J end lost 7 bases, and 10 bases lay between the germline ends. The CDR3 has 13 amino acids. The germline V gene encodes CDR1 SQVTM and CDR2 ANQGSEA. CDR3 DNA: TGCAGCGTTGAAGCGGAGGGCTTTGAAAAACTGTTTTTT. This gives the protein CSVEAEGFEKLFF.

The V call is TRBV9, the J call TRBJ2-5; 15 nucleotides line up with TRBD2. After removal of 3 bases from V and 4 bases from J, the junction contained 16 bases not matched to a gene. Per germline, CDR1 SGDLS and CDR2 YYNGEE. This CDR3 spans 20 amino acids. DNA for the CDR3: TGTGCCAGCAGCGAGAGGGGGACTAGCGGGGGGCGAAAAGAGGGAGAGACCCAGTACTTC. Translation gives CASSERGTSGGRKEGETQYF.

The chain employs TRBV6-1 and TRBJ1-5; TRBD1 matches 7 bases. The V gene end was trimmed by 1 base and the J gene end by 7 bases; junction bases not matched to a gene: 4. Germline-derived CDR1 and CDR2 are MNHNS and SASEGT. The CDR3 spans 14 residues. CDR3: CASSEEVQGQPQHF. CDR3 nucleotide sequence: TGTGCCAGCAGTGAAGAGGTACAGGGGCAGCCCCAGCATTTT.

This clonotype was seen only a few times. This chain connects TRBV7-9 to TRBJ2-2; D gene unclear. The CDR3 runs to 12 residues. V was trimmed by 2 bases and J by 6 bases, leaving 4 bases between them. Germline-derived CDR1 and CDR2 are SEHNR and FQNEAQ (reference sequence). The CDR3 sequence is CASSLWPGELFF. The DNA for the CDR3 is TGTGCCAGCAGCTTATGGCCCGGGGAGCTGTTTTTT.

In this sample, this clonotype turned up a few times. This chain uses TRBV7-2 with TRBJ2-5, with 7 bases identical to TRBD1. The germline CDR1 and CDR2 sequences are SGHTA and FQGNSA. CDR3 length: 15 amino acids. V dropped 4 bases and J dropped 1; count of bases not matched to a gene: 6. The CDR3 is CASSSQRTGQETQYF. The CDR3 DNA reads as TGTGCCAGCAGCTCCCAACGGACAGGCCAAGAGACCCAGTACTTC.

This clonotype appeared a few times. The chain employs TRBV6-4 and TRBJ2-2, with 8 bases lining up with TRBD1. Per the germline V gene, CDR1 is MRHNA and CDR2 is SNTAGT. With 2 bases clipped from V and 4 bases from J, the junction kept 3 bases outside the gene matches. This CDR3 has 15 residues. The CDR3 loop is CASSDGQGGTGELFF. In nucleotides, the CDR3 is TGTGCCAGCAGTGACGGACAGGGCGGCACCGGGGAGCTGTTTTTT.

There are many counts of this clonotype. The rearrangement links TRBV29-1 to TRBJ2-4, with D possibly matching TRBD2 (5 bases). Germline-derived CDR1 and CDR2 are SQVTM and ANQGSEA. The CDR3 extends over 14 amino acids. V was cut by 4 bases and J by 6 bases, with 16 bases left in between. The CDR3 DNA follows: TGCAGCGTTGCCGAGTTGCTAGCTGCAAACATTCAGTACTTC. Protein: CSVAELLAANIQYF.

V is TRBV5-5 and J is TRBJ1-1; 7 bases fit TRBD1. Germline CDR1 and CDR2: SGHKS and YYEKEE (reference sequence). V trimming: 4 bases; J trimming: 1 base; junction bases outside the gene matches: 7. The CDR3 extends over 15 amino acids. This CDR3 is CASSASGTANTEAFF. DNA for the CDR3: TGTGCCAGCAGCGCCTCCGGGACAGCGAACACTGAAGCTTTCTTT.

This chain uses TRBV5-1 with TRBJ2-1; D unclear. The CDR3 loop spans 13 amino acids. The V gene's germline CDR1 is SGHRS and CDR2 YFSETQ. Between the trimmed V and J ends, which lost 3 bases and 7 bases, there was a span of 11 bases. The CDR3 sequence: CASSSRLPNEQFF. The CDR3, as DNA: TGCGCCAGCAGCTCACGGTTACCTAATGAGCAGTTCTTC.

V is TRBV18 and J is TRBJ2-7; D might be TRBD1 (5 bases). CDR3 length equals 15 residues. Germline V gene data show CDR1 as KGHSH and CDR2 as LQKENI. The V end was cut by 4 bases, the J end by 3 bases, with 16 bases between. The CDR3 loop reads CASSQTANSIYEQYF. CDR3 bases: TGTGCCAGCTCACAGACAGCCAACTCGATCTACGAGCAGTACTTC.

In the case of this clonotype: One junction end does not reproduce the germline sequence, and a read error may be involved. The chain carries TRBV20-1 and TRBJ2-7; no clear D. Germline V gene lookup returns CDR1 DFQATT and CDR2 SNEGSKA (reference sequence). The CDR3 loop spans 17 amino acids. CDR3 residues: CCARGNEAKLSSYEQYF. The DNA of the CDR3 is TGCTGTGCTAGAGGAAATGAGGCTAAACTATCGTCCTACGAGCAGTACTTC.

This clonotype was found a few times. V gene TRBV12-3 or TRBV12-4 combines with J gene TRBJ2-7, with D perhaps matching TRBD1 (8 bases). Trimming removed 8 bases from V and 3 bases from J, with 17 bases in between. This CDR3 has 14 residues. CDR3 nucleotides: TGTGCCAGCGGGGGGGCAGGGGGCTACTACGAGCAGTACTTC. The encoded protein is CASGGAGGYYEQYF.

The table lists this clonotype with many counts. The rearrangement uses TRBV20-1 and TRBJ2-5, with D perhaps TRBD1 or TRBD2 (6 bases each). Per the germline V gene, CDR1 is DFQATT and CDR2 is SNEGSKA (reference sequence). V was cut by 0 bases and J by 3 bases, with 11 bases left in between. The CDR3 sequence is 14 residues long. The CDR3 loop reads CSARDGGPKETQYF. The CDR3 DNA reads as TGCAGTGCTAGAGACGGGGGCCCGAAAGAGACCCAGTACTTC.

In this sample, this clonotype turned up a few times. The rearrangement joins TRBV27 to TRBJ2-7; weak D call: TRBD2 (6 bases). The CDR3 runs to 15 residues. The V end was cut by 2 bases, the J end by 2 bases, with 13 bases between. Germline V gene lookup returns CDR1 MNHEY and CDR2 SMNVEV (reference sequence). In DNA form, the CDR3 reads TGTGCCAGCAGTTTAGTCGGCGGGGTGGCCTACGAGCAGTACTTC. It codes for CASSLVGGVAYEQYF.

The sample holds many counts of this clonotype. V usage is TRBV24-1 and J usage is TRBJ2-5; 9 nucleotides align to TRBD1. Germline CDR1 KGHDR, CDR2 SFDVKD. With 2 bases clipped from V and 1 base from J, the junction kept 10 bases outside the gene matches. This CDR3 is built from 18 residues. CDR3: CATSDSIGTGKPQETQYF. In DNA, the CDR3 is TGTGCCACCAGTGATTCTATCGGGACAGGGAAACCCCAAGAGACCCAGTACTTC.

There are a few counts of this clonotype. This chain links TRBV5-1 with TRBJ2-3; the match to TRBD2 covers 9 bases. The V gene's germline CDR1 is SGHRS and CDR2 YFSETQ. The trim removed 7 bases at V and 4 bases at J, leaving 19 bases unmatched. CDR3 size: 18 residues. The DNA of the CDR3 is TGCGCCAGCCACCGGCGGGACTTCTCTAGCGGGATCTCAGATACGCAGTATTTT. Encoded protein: CASHRRDFSSGISDTQYF.

The chain recombines TRBV5-6 with TRBJ2-5; D is possibly TRBD1 (6 bases). V dropped 1 base and J dropped 2 bases, with 15 bases sitting between them. The CDR3 is 16 amino acids. Germline V gene data show CDR1 as SGHDT and CDR2 as YYEEEE. CDR3 residues: CASSLNYRVQQETQYF. The CDR3, as DNA: TGTGCCAGCAGCTTGAACTACAGGGTTCAACAAGAGACCCAGTACTTC. The variable domain in full, with the rest retrieved from reference TRBV5-6 and TRBJ2-5, is DAGVTQSPTHLIKTRGQQVTLRCSPKSGHDTVSWYQQALGQGPQFIFQYYEEEERQRGNFPDRFSGHQFPNYSSELNVNALLLGDSALYLCASSLNYRVQQETQYFGPGTRLLVL.

This clonotype was detected only a few times. The rearrangement joins TRBV2 to TRBJ2-3; D is unclear. The germline gives CDR1 SNHLY, CDR2 FYNNEI. The CDR3 covers 15 residues. Trimming pared 1 base from V and 0 bases from J, leaving 8 bases between. CDR3 nucleotides: TGTGCCAGCAGTGAAGAATGGCGGAGCACAGATACGCAGTATTTT. It codes for CASSEEWRSTDTQYF.

This clonotype was observed a handful of times. The chain carries TRBV10-3 and TRBJ1-1; the D is unclear. CDR3 length: 13 amino acids. Germline V gene data show CDR1 as ENHRY and CDR2 as SYGVKD. V shed 2 bases and J shed 7 bases, with 11 bases lying between them. In nucleotides, the CDR3 is TGTGCCATCAGTGAGGAGGGTGACGGTGAAGCTTTCTTT. This gives the protein CAISEEGDGEAFF.

This clonotype was detected a few times. As DNA, the CDR3 is TGTGCCAGCAGAAAGGGACAGTTCCGCGCAGATACGCAGTATTTT. This sequence encodes CASRKGQFRADTQYF. The rearrangement uses TRBV27 and TRBJ2-3; 7 nucleotides agree with TRBD1. V shed 6 bases and J 4 bases; nucleotides not matched to a gene: 10. CDR1 is MNHEY and CDR2 is SMNVEV in the germline V gene (reference sequence). The CDR3 length is 15 residues.

The V call is TRBV11-3, the J call TRBJ2-1, with D unresolved. V was cut by 5 bases and J by 5 bases, with 10 bases left in between. The CDR3 extends over 13 amino acids. Germline V gene data show CDR1 as SGHNT and CDR2 as YENEEA. The CDR3 loop reads CASSPSRHNEQFF. In nucleotides, the CDR3 is TGTGCCAGCAGCCCCTCGAGGCACAATGAGCAGTTCTTC.

This clonotype was recorded many times. This sequence joins TRBV6-2 or TRBV6-3 and TRBJ2-1; D not resolved. V was pared by 0 bases and J by 8 bases, with 8 bases between. CDR1 MNHEY and CDR2 SVGEGT come from the germline V gene. This CDR3 is built from 13 residues. Written as DNA, the CDR3 is TGTGCCAGCAGTTACTCTCGAATTTATGAGCAGTTCTTC. It translates to CASSYSRIYEQFF.